Shown below are 10 T cell receptor beta chains from a single sample sequenced in a study of glioma-infiltrating T cells. The iRepertoire nested amplicon-rescue multiplex PCR amplified TCR alpha and beta CDR3s from RNA. Via MiXCR, TCRdb re-called the multiplex PCR reads, giving one row per CDR3 protein. The data show 300,000 to 400,000 distinct CDR3 sequences, around 45% seen once. Sequenced input: glioma tissue, nonneoplastic brain tissue, or PBMCs (not recorded which). These TCRs come from a human donor with low-grade glioma or glioblastoma, undergoing nonglioma brain surgery, or in good health (not recorded which).

This chain uses TRBV6-1 with TRBJ2-7, with 7 positions matching TRBD1. The V gene's germline CDR1 is MNHNS and CDR2 SASEGT. The CDR3 contains 13 residues. After removal of 9 bases from V and 0 bases from J, the junction contained 5 bases not matched to a gene. In DNA, the CDR3 is TGTGCCAGTCACCGACAGGGCTCCTACGAGCAGTACTTC. This sequence encodes CASHRQGSYEQYF.

J is TRBJ2-7 and V is TRBV19, with 10 bases aligning to TRBD2. V dropped 6 bases and J dropped 0; count of bases not matched to a gene: 5. Germline V gene sequence: CDR1 LNHDA, CDR2 SQIVND (reference sequence). The CDR3 has 15 residues. The CDR3 region is CASSLAGGLSYEQYF. DNA of the CDR3: TGTGCCAGTAGCTTAGCGGGAGGACTCTCCTACGAGCAGTACTTC.

The chain links TRBV29-1 to TRBJ1-1; D remains unclear. Per the germline V gene, CDR1 is SQVTM and CDR2 is ANQGSEA. Trimming shortened V by 4 bases and J by 5 bases, and 17 bases separated the two germline ends. The CDR3 extends over 14 amino acids. The CDR3 DNA reads as TGCAGCGTTGTTGTCGCGGCTGGAACAACTGAAGCTTTCTTT. This translates into CSVVVAAGTTEAFF.

The chain is built from TRBV7-9 and TRBJ2-3, with 7 nucleotides matching TRBD2. Germline trimming cut 5 bases from V and 8 bases from J; bases unmatched to any gene: 19. The germline gives CDR1 SEHNR, CDR2 FQNEAQ (reference sequence). The CDR3 spans 17 residues. In DNA form, the CDR3 reads TGTGCCAGCAGCCCGTTACTTCCGACTAGCCCCAGTGGTACGCAGTATTTT. Translation: CASSPLLPTSPSGTQYF.

The chain couples TRBV19 to TRBJ1-2; 8 bases fit TRBD1. The CDR3 sequence is 15 residues long. Germline trimming cut 5 bases from V and 4 bases from J; bases unmatched to any gene: 9. Germline V gene data show CDR1 as LNHDA and CDR2 as SQIVND (reference sequence). CDR3 in amino acids: CASSPPGQAIYGYTF. The CDR3, as DNA: TGTGCCAGTAGTCCGCCGGGACAGGCGATCTATGGCTACACCTTC.

The V gene is TRBV19, the J gene TRBJ2-6; D is perhaps TRBD1 or TRBD2 (5 bases each). The germline V gene has CDR1 LNHDA and CDR2 SQIVND (reference sequence). This CDR3 has 18 residues. Between the trimmed V and J ends, which lost 6 bases and 2 bases, there was a span of 20 bases. The CDR3 sequence: CASRPLPVWGTGANVLTF. The CDR3 DNA is TGTGCCAGTAGGCCCCTCCCGGTGTGGGGGACTGGGGCCAACGTCCTGACTTTC.

The chain employs TRBV6-6 and TRBJ2-3, with 9 bases lining up with TRBD2. Germline V lookup: CDR1 MNHNY, CDR2 SVGAGI (reference sequence). The CDR3 covers 16 residues. V lost 0 bases, J lost 5 bases, and 6 bases stayed unmatched. Written as DNA, the CDR3 is TGTGCCAGCAGTTACTCTTTAGCGGGAGCAGGAGATACGCAGTATTTT. It encodes CASSYSLAGAGDTQYF.

For this clonotype: A much larger clonotype is one base distant, so this may be a read error. V usage is TRBV25-1 and J usage is TRBJ1-2, with D perhaps TRBD1 (6 bases). This CDR3 is 15 amino acids long. The V and J ends lost 0 bases and 8 bases respectively, with 16 bases between them. From germline, CDR1 is MGHDK and CDR2 SYGVNS. CDR3 protein: CASSEYRAGGQGYTF. CDR3 sequence (DNA): TGTGCCAGCAGTGAATATCGGGCGGGGGGACAAGGCTACACCTTC.

V and J are TRBV29-1 and TRBJ2-1; D tentatively fits TRBD1 or TRBD2 (6 bases each). V dropped 2 bases and J dropped 2 bases, with 19 bases sitting between them. This CDR3 has 17 amino acids. Per the germline V gene, CDR1 is SQVTM and CDR2 is ANQGSEA. The CDR3 sequence: CSVENPGGGGPYNEQFF. Written as DNA, the CDR3 is TGCAGCGTTGAAAACCCCGGAGGAGGGGGACCCTACAATGAGCAGTTCTTC.

This chain connects TRBV4-1 to TRBJ2-1, with 7 bases fitting TRBD2. Germline CDR1 reads MGHRA; CDR2 reads YSYEKL. The CDR3 contains 16 residues. The V segment lost 5 bases and the J segment 10 bases; nucleotides outside the gene matches: 17. The CDR3 DNA reads TGCGCCAGCAGCTTACTAGCGTCCAGCTCCTACGACGAGCAGTTCTTC. Amino acids: CASSLLASSSYDEQFF.